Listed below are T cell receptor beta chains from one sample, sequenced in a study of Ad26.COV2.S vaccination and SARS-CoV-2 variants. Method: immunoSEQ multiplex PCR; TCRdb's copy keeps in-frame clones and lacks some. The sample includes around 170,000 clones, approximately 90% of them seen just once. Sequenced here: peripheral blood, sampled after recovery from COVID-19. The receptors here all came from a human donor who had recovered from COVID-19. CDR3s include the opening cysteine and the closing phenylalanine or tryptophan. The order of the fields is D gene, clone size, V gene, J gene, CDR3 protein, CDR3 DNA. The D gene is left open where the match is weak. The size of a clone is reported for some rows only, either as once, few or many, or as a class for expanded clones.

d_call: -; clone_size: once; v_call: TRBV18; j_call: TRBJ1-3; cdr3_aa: CASSPTEKTNTIYF; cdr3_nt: TGTGCCAGCTCACCCACAGAAAAAACAAACACCATATATTTT
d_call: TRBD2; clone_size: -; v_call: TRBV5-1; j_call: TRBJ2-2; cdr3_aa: CASSRSGSYTGELFF; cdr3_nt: TGCGCCAGCAGTCGAAGCGGGAGTTACACCGGGGAGCTGTTTTTT
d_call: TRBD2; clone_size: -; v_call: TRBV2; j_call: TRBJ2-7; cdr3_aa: CASSEPRASGGRYEQYF; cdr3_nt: TGTGCCAGCAGTGAACCGCGGGCTAGCGGGGGCCGCTACGAGCAGTACTTC
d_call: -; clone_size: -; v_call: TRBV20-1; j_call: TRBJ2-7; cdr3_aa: CSAGSYEQYF; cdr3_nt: TGCAGTGCTGGCTCCTACGAGCAGTACTTC
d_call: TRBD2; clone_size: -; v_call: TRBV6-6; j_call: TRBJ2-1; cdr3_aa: CASRGTTQNNEQFF; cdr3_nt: TGTGCCAGCAGAGGGACTACCCAGAACAATGAGCAGTTCTTC
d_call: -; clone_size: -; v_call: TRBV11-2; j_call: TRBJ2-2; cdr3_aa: CASSFGPLHTGELFF; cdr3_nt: TGTGCCAGCAGCTTTGGCCCCCTTCACACCGGGGAGCTGTTTTTT
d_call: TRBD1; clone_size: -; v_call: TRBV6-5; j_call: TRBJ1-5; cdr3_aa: CASSIGQGGNQPQHF; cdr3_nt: TGTGCCAGCAGCATAGGACAGGGCGGGAATCAGCCCCAGCATTTT
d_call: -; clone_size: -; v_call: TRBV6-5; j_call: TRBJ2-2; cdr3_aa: CASSLEIAGELFF; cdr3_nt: TGTGCCAGCAGCCTGGAGATTGCCGGGGAGCTGTTTTTT
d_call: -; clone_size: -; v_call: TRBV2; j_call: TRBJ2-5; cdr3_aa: CASSATFRLSETQYF; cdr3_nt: TGTGCCAGCAGTGCAACATTTCGACTCTCGGAGACCCAGTACTTC
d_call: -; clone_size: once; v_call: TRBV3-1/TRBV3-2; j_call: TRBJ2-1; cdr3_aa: CASRLGGGQNNEQFF; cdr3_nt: TGTGCCAGCAGATTAGGGGGGGGGCAAAACAATGAGCAGTTCTTC
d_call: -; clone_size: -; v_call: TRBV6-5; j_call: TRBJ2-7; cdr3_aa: CASRAREGRLEQYF; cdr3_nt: TGTGCCAGCAGGGCCCGCGAGGGGCGCCTTGAGCAGTACTTC
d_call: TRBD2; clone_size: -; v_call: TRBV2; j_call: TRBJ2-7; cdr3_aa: CASKRESYEQYF; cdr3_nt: TGTGCCAGCAAGCGGGAGAGCTACGAGCAGTACTTC
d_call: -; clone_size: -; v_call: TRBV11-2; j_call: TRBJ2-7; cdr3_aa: CASSSPSRAGDEQYF; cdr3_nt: TGTGCCAGCAGCTCGCCTTCTAGAGCAGGGGACGAGCAGTACTTC
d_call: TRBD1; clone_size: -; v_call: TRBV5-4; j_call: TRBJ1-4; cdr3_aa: CASSSLGTGDAEKLFF; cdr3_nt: TGTGCCAGCAGCTCCCTAGGGACAGGGGATGCTGAAAAACTGTTTTTT
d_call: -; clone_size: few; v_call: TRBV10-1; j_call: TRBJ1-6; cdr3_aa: CASSESGRSPLHF; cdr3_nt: TGCGCCAGCAGTGAGTCGGGCAGGTCACCCCTCCACTTT
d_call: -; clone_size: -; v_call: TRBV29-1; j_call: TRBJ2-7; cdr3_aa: CSVTTGINYEQYF; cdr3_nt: TGCAGCGTTACTACAGGGATTAACTACGAGCAGTACTTC
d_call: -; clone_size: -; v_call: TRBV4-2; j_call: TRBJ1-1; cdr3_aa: CASSRIPGQSEAFF; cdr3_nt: TGTGCCAGCAGCCGCATACCGGGACAAAGTGAAGCTTTCTTT
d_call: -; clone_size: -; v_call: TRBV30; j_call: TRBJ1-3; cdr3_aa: CAWSVFPRTGGNTIYF; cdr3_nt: TGTGCCTGGAGTGTATTCCCTAGGACGGGGGGAAACACCATATATTTT
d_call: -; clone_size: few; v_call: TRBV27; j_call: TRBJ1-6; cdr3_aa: CASSFGVENSPLHF; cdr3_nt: TGTGCCAGCAGTTTCGGGGTCGAAAATTCACCCCTCCACTTT
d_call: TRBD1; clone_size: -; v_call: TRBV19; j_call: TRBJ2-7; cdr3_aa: CASSIGDRDYEQYF; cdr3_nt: TGTGCCAGTAGTATCGGGGACAGGGACTACGAGCAGTACTTC
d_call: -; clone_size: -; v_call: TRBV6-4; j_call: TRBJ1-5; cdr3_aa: CANPKTQTQGSNQPQHF; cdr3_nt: TGTGCCAACCCGAAAACTCAAACACAGGGAAGCAATCAGCCCCAGCATTTT
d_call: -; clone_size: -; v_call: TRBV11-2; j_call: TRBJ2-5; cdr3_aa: CASSPDRQETQYF; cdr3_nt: TGTGCCAGCAGCCCGGACAGACAAGAGACCCAGTACTTC
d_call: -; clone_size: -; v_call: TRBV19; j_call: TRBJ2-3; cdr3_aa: CASGYLTDTQYF; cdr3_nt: TGTGCCAGTGGCTACCTCACAGATACGCAGTATTTT
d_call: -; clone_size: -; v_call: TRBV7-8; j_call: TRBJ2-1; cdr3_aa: CASSLGTVVLEQFF; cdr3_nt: TGTGCCAGCAGCTTAGGGACCGTCGTCTTGGAGCAGTTCTTC
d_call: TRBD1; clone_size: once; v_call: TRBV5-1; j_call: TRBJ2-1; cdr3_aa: CASSSGQLEYNEQFF; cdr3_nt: TGCGCCAGCAGCTCGGGACAGCTAGAATACAATGAGCAGTTCTTC
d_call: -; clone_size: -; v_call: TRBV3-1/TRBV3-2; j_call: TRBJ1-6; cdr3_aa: CASSQGGTGAYNSPLHF; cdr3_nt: TGTGCCAGCAGCCAAGGGGGGACCGGGGCTTATAATTCACCCCTCCACTTT